Given below is one TCR beta chain in context. The clone's antigen remains unknown. This entry comes from a study of CXCR3-negative and CXCR3-positive naive CD8 T cells (dated by TCRdb to 2018 to 2020). Study-level background: In total, 110 million to 150 million TRB reads were obtained, corresponding to roughly 1.5 +/- 0.3 million reads per library. Diversity and physicochemical repertoire analyses were performed on around 10 donors pooled from two independent experiments. Naive subsets from 5 or 6 donors and memory cells from 3 donors were included in the TRBV-TRBJ cluster analysis. Beyond this particular receptor, the publication reports: Freshly isolated PBMCs were used for most assays because CXCR3 expression went down partially after cryopreservation. Naive CXCR3-negative and CXCR3-positive cells from the same donor showed similar TRBV-TRBJ usage, whereas memory cells showed distinct patterns. TRB CDR3s from CXCR3-positive naive cells showed higher hydrophobicity (lower Kidera factor 4), lower energy, and higher strength and volume indices than CXCR3-negative naive cells. Because surface CD5, which is linked to self-reactivity in mice, was comparable between the naive subsets, TCR interaction strength was also inferred from TRB CDR3 physicochemical properties. Comparably high repertoire diversity was found in both naive subsets, whereas much lower repertoire diversity was found in memory CD8+ T cells.

For each CD8+ T cell subset, flow sorting was done in triplicate, and 300,000 to 350,000 cells per subset went directly into RLT lysis buffer. Naive CD8+ T cells were defined stringently as CD45RO-CCR7+CD27+CD95- to exclude memory contaminants. Peripheral blood mononuclear cells were isolated from buffy coats by standard density gradient centrifugation. A FACSAria III was used to flow-sort naive CD8+ T cells into CXCR3-negative and CXCR3-positive populations. An RNeasy Mini Kit was used to extract total RNA from the sorted cells. CDR1 and CDR2 were assigned from the germline V gene (reference sequence) as DFQATT and SNEGSKA. Taken from cysteine to phenylalanine, the CDR3 has 17 residues. This entry has no DNA. Sequencing used a NextSeq 550. The Human TCR Profiling Kit (MiLaboratory) was used to prepare UMI-labeled 5' RACE TRB cDNA libraries. The full amount of extracted RNA was used for cDNA synthesis, and the full amount of resulting cDNA was used for PCR amplification. The libraries were made side by side, with each library going through the same number of PCR cycles. As for how the authors treated the data: MIGEC and MiXCR extracted about 50,000 +/- 10,000 unique UMI-labeled TRB cDNA molecules per library, requiring at least two reads per UMI. An average of about 40,000 +/- 10,000 functional in-frame TRB CDR3 nucleotide clonotypes without stop codons was found per library. After each sample was downsampled to 5000 UMI-labeled TRB molecules, VDJtools was used to calculate diversity metrics such as normalized Shannon-Wiener and Chao1. VDJtools computed clonotype-size-weighted physicochemical properties of the central five CDR3 residues: interaction energy, strength, volume and Kidera factor 4. Based on TCRdb reprocessing of the reads, there is one entry per CDR3 protein sequence, and DNA is missing. The V and J calls here are based on TCRdb, not the publication. The table for this sample records some 100,000 distinct CDR3 sequences. The top ten constitute around 0.36% of the sample.

The TCR originated in a human donor in good health. Some clones in this sample may be carry-over from other donors' samples. This sequence uses TRBV20-1 and TRBJ2-1; with no DNA, the TCRdb D assignment of TRBD2 cannot be verified. Sequencing used naive CXCR3+ CD8+ T cells from blood. The intended sense of this specimen's cell subset or site label: CD45RO-CCR7+CD27+CD95- naive CD8+ T cells expressing CXCR3 (TNR3+). The CDR3 protein is CSARDPDGTSGSYEQFF.